The 19 T cell receptor beta chains below all came from one sample that was sequenced in a study of shared clonotypes between healthy human individuals. Profiling relied on immunoSEQ multiplex PCR, and the TCRdb table lists in-frame clones only, not all of them. This table holds more than 850,000 clones, approximately 80% found once. The sequenced sample consisted of memory CD4+ T cells from PBMCs. The subset was: CD45RA-negative fraction. These TCRs come from a man younger than 35 in good health. Some clones in this sample may be carry-over from other donors' samples.

This chain links TRBV18 with TRBJ1-4; tentatively, D is TRBD1 (6 bases). Germline V gives CDR1 KGHSH, CDR2 LQKENI. This CDR3 has 16 residues. The ends were cut back, 3 bases at V and 7 bases at J, with 18 bases in the middle. CDR3 DNA: TGTGCCAGCTCACCTAGCTACGGGACACCGAGTGAAAAACTGTTTTTT. Its protein product is CASSPSYGTPSEKLFF.

This rearrangement joins TRBV7-9 to TRBJ1-4; D may be TRBD1 (5 bases). The germline V gene encodes CDR1 SEHNR and CDR2 FQNEAQ (reference sequence). V dropped 5 bases and J dropped 0 bases, with 10 bases sitting between them. The CDR3 runs 15 residues. The CDR3 nucleotides read TGTGCCAGCAGCCCCGGGACCACAACTAATGAAAAACTGTTTTTT. Amino acids: CASSPGTTTNEKLFF.

The chain uses TRBV10-3 and TRBJ1-3; D may be TRBD1 (6 bases). CDR3 length: 14 amino acids. Trimming removed 6 bases from V and 0 bases from J, with 9 bases in between. Per the germline V gene, CDR1 is ENHRY and CDR2 is SYGVKD. The CDR3 bases are TGTGCCATCAGCGACAGGAACTCTGGAAACACCATATATTTT. Translation: CAISDRNSGNTIYF.

This chain joins TRBV19 and TRBJ1-2; no firm D call. The CDR3 spans 13 residues. Germline V gene data show CDR1 as LNHDA and CDR2 as SQIVND (reference sequence). Trimming took 5 bases from V and 14 from J, leaving 21 bases between them. In DNA form, the CDR3 reads TGTGCCAGTAGTCCCAGAACAGTCCTAACCAGGACCTTC. Protein product: CASSPRTVLTRTF.

A remark on this clone: Mismatch with germline at one junction end may stem from a read error. This chain connects TRBV7-3 to TRBJ2-4, with no clear D. Germline loops: CDR1 SGHTA, CDR2 FQGTGA. CDR3 size: 14 residues. The CDR3 coding sequence is TGTGCCGGCAGCCCCAACCCCTTGGGGTCCATTCAGTACTTC. Translating it yields CAGSPNPLGSIQYF.

The rearrangement links TRBV29-1 to TRBJ2-1; D is possibly TRBD2 (6 bases). Trimming stripped 5 bases from V and 1 base from J, with 15 bases between. The CDR3 length is 15 residues. The germline V gene has CDR1 SQVTM and CDR2 ANQGSEA. This CDR3 is CSVYGLTSSYNEQFF. CDR3 nucleotide sequence: TGCAGCGTTTACGGACTAACCTCTTCCTACAATGAGCAGTTCTTC.

A single count supports this clone. This sequence joins TRBV28 and TRBJ2-1, with 8 nucleotides matching TRBD2. CDR3 size: 15 residues. Germline V gene sequence: CDR1 MDHEN, CDR2 SYDVKM. After removal of 7 bases from V and 6 bases from J, the junction contained 11 bases not matched to a gene. The CDR3 sequence: CASTVGLAGTNEQFF. For the CDR3, the DNA is TGTGCCAGCACCGTAGGGCTAGCGGGCACCAATGAGCAGTTCTTC. The whole variable domain, remainder taken from reference TRBV28 and TRBJ2-1, is DVKVTQSSRYLVKRTGEKVFLECVQDMDHENMFWYRQDPGLGLRLIYFSYDVKMKEKGDIPEGYSVSREKKERFSLILESASTNQTSMYLCASTVGLAGTNEQFFGPGTRLTVL.

This chain uses TRBV4-1 with TRBJ1-2, with D hard to call. Between the trimmed V and J ends, which lost 0 bases and 7 bases, there was a span of 12 bases. The CDR3 runs 14 residues. Germline CDR1 and CDR2: MGHRA and YSYEKL. CDR3 in amino acids: CASSQDSSPPGYTF. The CDR3 region has the DNA TGCGCCAGCAGCCAAGATTCATCCCCTCCTGGCTACACCTTC.

V and J are TRBV5-1 and TRBJ1-3; the D gene is possibly TRBD1 (6 bases). Germline CDR1 is SGHRS and CDR2 is YFSETQ. The CDR3 loop spans 15 amino acids. Trimming took off 3 bases at V and 3 bases at J, with 13 bases between the two ends. The CDR3 loop is CASSSGPRGGNTIYF. The CDR3 DNA reads as TGCGCCAGCAGCTCGGGCCCCAGGGGTGGAAACACCATATATTTT. Full variable domain (missing parts from reference TRBV5-1 and TRBJ1-3): KAGVTQTPRYLIKTRGQQVTLSCSPISGHRSVSWYQQTPGQGLQFLFEYFSETQRNKGNFPGRFSGRQFSNSRSEMNVSTLELGDSALYLCASSSGPRGGNTIYFGEGSWLTVV.

The V and J genes are TRBV6-5 and TRBJ2-2; 10 bases are a match to TRBD2. This CDR3 comprises 15 residues. CDR1 and CDR2 (germline): MNHEY, SVGAGI. V gave up 6 bases and J gave up 8 bases; unmatched junction bases: 9. The CDR3 DNA is TGTGCCAGCAGAAGGACTAGCGGTTTTGAGGGGGAGCTGTTTTTT. Encoded protein: CASRRTSGFEGELFF.

The gene calls are TRBV7-6 and TRBJ2-1; D is undetermined. V lost 0 bases to trimming and J lost 5 bases, with 20 bases between them. The CDR3 totals 18 residues. The germline gives CDR1 SGHVS, CDR2 FNYEAQ. CDR3 coding DNA: TGTGCCAGCAGCTTAGCGACATGGTTGGCAATGGTGAACAATGAGCAGTTCTTC. Its translation: CASSLATWLAMVNNEQFF.

The chain carries TRBV28 and TRBJ2-5; possible D gene TRBD2, 5 bases. Germline-derived CDR1 and CDR2 are MDHEN and SYDVKM. The CDR3 spans 12 residues. V was pared by 9 bases and J by 0 bases, with 8 bases between. The CDR3 reads CASGGYQETQYF. DNA of the CDR3: TGTGCCAGTGGCGGGTACCAAGAGACCCAGTACTTC.

In its sample, this clone was seen once. The rearrangement links TRBV6-5 to TRBJ2-3; D is perhaps TRBD1 (6 bases). Germline loops: CDR1 MNHEY, CDR2 SVGAGI. The CDR3 runs to 15 residues. V was cut by 4 bases and J by 4 bases, with 15 bases left in between. The CDR3 protein is CASSSQSPGADTQYF. The CDR3 nucleotides are TGTGCCAGCAGTTCCCAATCCCCAGGGGCAGATACGCAGTATTTT.

This sequence joins TRBV11-1 and TRBJ1-1, with TRBD1 as a possible D gene (5 bases). Per germline, CDR1 SGHAT and CDR2 FQDESV (reference sequence). This CDR3 has 13 residues. V lost 6 bases, J lost 3 bases, and 11 bases lay in between. The CDR3 sequence: CASSFDRDTEAFF. The CDR3 nucleotides read TGTGCCAGCAGTTTTGACAGAGACACTGAAGCTTTCTTT.

This rearrangement joins TRBV5-8 to TRBJ2-5; 10 bases fit TRBD1. Germline-derived CDR1 and CDR2 are SGHTS and YDEGEE. V trimming: 7 bases; J trimming: 7 bases; junction bases outside the gene matches: 10. The CDR3 covers 14 residues. The chain's CDR3 is CASAGDRGRGTQYF. CDR3 sequence (DNA): TGTGCCAGCGCGGGGGACAGGGGTCGAGGGACCCAGTACTTC.

The chain is built from TRBV6-6 and TRBJ1-4; D remains ambiguous. V shed 6 bases and J shed 5 bases, with 10 bases lying between them. The CDR3 length is 13 residues. The germline gives CDR1 MNHNY, CDR2 SVGAGI (reference sequence). CDR3 region: CASRQPQNEKLFF. As DNA, the CDR3 is TGTGCCAGCAGACAGCCTCAAAATGAAAAACTGTTTTTT.

The rearrangement joins TRBV28 to TRBJ2-5, with D possibly TRBD2 on 5 matching bases. Trimming stripped 1 base from V and 11 bases from J, with 11 bases between. CDR1 and CDR2 (germline): MDHEN, SYDVKM. This CDR3 is 12 amino acids long. The CDR3 region has the DNA TGTGCCAGCAGTTTATTCGGCGGGTCTCAGTACTTC. Its protein is CASSLFGGSQYF.

V gene TRBV27 combines with J gene TRBJ2-4; tentatively, D is TRBD2 (5 bases). CDR3 size: 12 residues. Germline values: CDR1 MNHEY, CDR2 SMNVEV (reference sequence). The germline V and J ends were trimmed by 9 bases and 7 bases, with 13 bases remaining between them. DNA for the CDR3: TGTGCCAGTTGGAGGCAAGGGAACATTCAGTACTTC. This sequence encodes CASWRQGNIQYF.

The rearrangement links TRBV5-6 to TRBJ2-2; D is perhaps TRBD1 (6 bases). Germline assignment: CDR1 SGHDT and CDR2 YYEEEE. CDR3 size: 16 residues. V lost 0 bases to trimming and J lost 5 bases, with 14 bases between them. The CDR3 reads CASSLVTSGVTGELFF. Here the CDR3 DNA reads TGTGCCAGCAGCTTGGTGACCTCAGGGGTTACCGGGGAGCTGTTTTTT.